A selection of T cell receptor beta chains follows, all from one sample in a study of early T cells in non-severe SARS-CoV-2 infection. TCRdb recomputed calls from the 5' RACE reads with MiXCR, one row per CDR3 protein. Seen here are 50,000 to 65,000 distinct CDR3 sequences, around 13% observed once, and the top ten hold under 1.5%. Sequenced input: whole blood. All receptors derive from an adult who was a healthcare worker with PCR-confirmed SARS-CoV-2 infection or an uninfected control (not recorded which). Each CDR3 is given with its conserved first and last residue. D genes are given only for firm matches. Where a row states a size, it is once, few, many or the class of an expanded clone; other rows omit it.

d_call j_call v_call clone_size cdr3_nt cdr3_aa
TRBD1 TRBJ2-6 TRBV19 few TGTGCCAGTACCAATAGAGGGGGCTTCTCTGGGGCCAACGTCCTGACTTTC CASTNRGGFSGANVLTF
NA TRBJ2-7 TRBV11-2 few TGTGCCAGCAGCTTGGCGGTCTGGGACGAGCAGTACTTC CASSLAVWDEQYF
NA TRBJ2-2 TRBV7-9 NA TGTGCCAGCAGCTTAGAGTTCACCGGGGAGCTGTTTTTT CASSLEFTGELFF
NA TRBJ1-2 TRBV10-3 NA TGTGCCATCAATCCTCAGGGGCTTTCTAACTATGGCTACACCTTC CAINPQGLSNYGYTF
NA TRBJ2-2 TRBV7-3 many TGTGCCAGCAGATCTAGCACCGGGGAGCTGTTTTTT CASRSSTGELFF
NA TRBJ1-1 TRBV5-6 NA TGTGCCAGCAGCTTGGATCTCTCAGGGAGCACTGAAGCTTTCTTT CASSLDLSGSTEAFF
NA TRBJ1-1 TRBV20-1 many TGCAGTGCTAGACCTGGGATGGGGGGGAAGACTGAAGCTTTCTTT CSARPGMGGKTEAFF
NA TRBJ1-4 TRBV7-9 many TGTGCCAGCAGCCTTTATACGGAAAAACTGTTTTTT CASSLYTEKLFF
TRBD2 TRBJ2-3 TRBV10-3 many TGTGCCATCAGCCTAGGACTAGGAGAGTCAGATACGCAGTATTTT CAISLGLGESDTQYF
NA TRBJ2-7 TRBV7-6 many TGTGCCAGCAGCCCCTCCCCAGGGTCTAGCTCCTACGAGCAGTACTTC CASSPSPGSSSYEQYF
NA TRBJ2-1 TRBV7-8 many TGTGCCAGCAGCTTAGGGATATCCCCCTGGGGGGATACCTCTGAGCAGTTCTTC CASSLGISPWGDTSEQFF
NA TRBJ1-1 TRBV7-9 many TGTGCCAGCAGCAATGTTCAACAGGGTAGGGCTGAAGCTTTCTTT CASSNVQQGRAEAFF
NA TRBJ1-2 TRBV7-2 few TGTGCCAGCAGCTTTGGGGGGCGCAGCTATGGCTACACCTTC CASSFGGRSYGYTF
TRBD2 TRBJ2-3 TRBV20-1 many TGCAGTGCGACCTCCCGACTAGCGGGGGTGGCAGATACGCAGTATTTT CSATSRLAGVADTQYF
NA TRBJ2-7 TRBV18 few TGTGCCAGCTCACCGGATTTCCAGGGGATCGAGCAGTACTTC CASSPDFQGIEQYF
NA TRBJ1-3 TRBV4-3 few TGCGCCAGCAGCCAAGATCGGGGACTGGAATCTGGAAACACCATATATTTT CASSQDRGLESGNTIYF
NA TRBJ2-1 TRBV6-6 NA TGTGCCAGCAAGACAGCTACTAGCCTCCCTTACAATGAGCAGTTCTTC CASKTATSLPYNEQFF
TRBD1 TRBJ2-3 TRBV5-6 few TGTGCCAGCAGCTCCACAGGGGTCACAGATACGCAGTATTTT CASSSTGVTDTQYF
NA TRBJ2-1 TRBV20-1 few TGCAGTGCTAGTGGAGTGGCCGTGAGCTCCTACAATGAGCAGTTCTTC CSASGVAVSSYNEQFF
NA TRBJ2-7 TRBV30 many TGTGCCTGGAGTGTAGGGGGATACGAGCAGTACTTC CAWSVGGYEQYF
TRBD1 TRBJ1-2 TRBV11-2 few TGTGCCAGCAGCTTACGAGACAGGGTCTATGGCTACACCTTC CASSLRDRVYGYTF
NA TRBJ2-2 TRBV14 NA TGTGCCAGCAGCCCAATCCCGGGGCCGTCCACCGGGGAGCTGTTTTTT CASSPIPGPSTGELFF
NA TRBJ1-5 TRBV6-6 many TGTGCCAGCAGTTACGGGGGGGACAATCAGCCCCAGCATTTT CASSYGGDNQPQHF
TRBD1 TRBJ1-5 TRBV5-6 many TGTGCCAGCAGCAAGTCGACAGGGGGCTTTAGCAATCAGCCCCAGCATTTT CASSKSTGGFSNQPQHF
TRBD1 TRBJ2-2 TRBV2 few TGTGCCAGCAAGAGTTTGACAGGGGGGGCCGGGGAGCTGTTTTTT CASKSLTGGAGELFF
NA TRBJ1-1 TRBV10-3 many TGTGCCATCAGTGAGGTCGGGGAAAACACTGAAGCTTTCTTT CAISEVGENTEAFF
TRBD1 TRBJ1-2 TRBV9 NA TGTGCCAGCAGCGCCGCGGGCCAGGGGGCCTACACCTTC CASSAAGQGAYTF
TRBD2 TRBJ2-1 TRBV5-4 many TGTGCCAGCAGCCCTGTAGTAGCGGGACATGAGCAGTTCTTC CASSPVVAGHEQFF
TRBD1 TRBJ1-4 TRBV12-3/TRBV12-4 many TGTGCCAGCACCCCGACAGGGGGCAAGGAAAAACTGTTTTTT CASTPTGGKEKLFF
NA TRBJ2-5 TRBV7-2 NA TGTGCCAGCAGCTTAACGGTACCTGCCGTTCGGGACTTC CASSLTVPAVRDF
NA TRBJ2-3 TRBV20-1 many TGCAGTGCTAGTAGCCCAGCGGAGAGCACAGATACGCAGTATTTT CSASSPAESTDTQYF
TRBD1 TRBJ1-5 TRBV7-9 few TGTGCCAGCAGCTTAGCTTCGCCGGGACAGGGTTCCAATCAGCCCCAGCATTTT CASSLASPGQGSNQPQHF
NA TRBJ1-1 TRBV19 NA TGTGCCAGTACCTTCGGTCATTCGGACACTGAAGCTTTCTTT CASTFGHSDTEAFF
TRBD2 TRBJ2-5 TRBV20-1 NA TGCAGTGCTAGGGCCGGGACTAGCGTTGAGACCCAGTACTTC CSARAGTSVETQYF
NA TRBJ2-2 TRBV28 many TGTGCCACCAGACCCGGCGGGGCCGGAGGGGAGCTGTTTTTT CATRPGGAGGELFF
NA TRBJ1-1 TRBV11-2 NA TGTGCCAGCAGCTGGGGCAGGGAAAGGGAAGCTTTCTTT CASSWGREREAFF
NA TRBJ2-1 TRBV6-1 many TGTGCCAGCAGTGACATTGATGAGCAGTTCTTC CASSDIDEQFF
NA TRBJ2-5 TRBV7-9 many TGTGCCAGCAGCTTAGGACTGGGTCTCGTAGGAGAGACCCAGTACTTC CASSLGLGLVGETQYF
TRBD1 TRBJ2-7 TRBV27 NA TGTGCCAGCAGTGTTTCCCGGGACAGCTCAGCCTACGAGCAGTACTTC CASSVSRDSSAYEQYF
TRBD1 TRBJ1-6 TRBV7-9 few TGTGCCAGCAGCCCCCTGACAGGGCCCTACGAAAATTCACCCCTCCACTTT CASSPLTGPYENSPLHF
TRBD1 TRBJ2-7 TRBV12-3/TRBV12-4 many TGTGCCAGCAGCCCTACGGACAGGGCCAACTACGAGCAGTACTTC CASSPTDRANYEQYF
TRBD2 TRBJ2-3 TRBV6-6 many TGTGCCAGCAGTTCCCGTGGGTTTGGCGGGGGTGCAGATACGCAGTATTTT CASSSRGFGGGADTQYF